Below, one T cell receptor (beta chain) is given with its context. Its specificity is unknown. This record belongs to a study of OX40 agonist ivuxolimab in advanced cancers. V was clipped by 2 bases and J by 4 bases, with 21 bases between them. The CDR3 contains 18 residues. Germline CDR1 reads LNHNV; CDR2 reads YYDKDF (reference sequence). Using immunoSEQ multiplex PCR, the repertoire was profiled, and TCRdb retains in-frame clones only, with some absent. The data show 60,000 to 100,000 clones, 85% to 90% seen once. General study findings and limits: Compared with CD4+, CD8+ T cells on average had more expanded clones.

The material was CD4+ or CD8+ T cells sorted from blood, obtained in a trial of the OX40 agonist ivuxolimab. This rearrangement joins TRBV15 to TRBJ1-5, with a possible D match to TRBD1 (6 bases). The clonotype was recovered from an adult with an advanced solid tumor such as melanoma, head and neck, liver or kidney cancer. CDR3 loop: CATSRYSGGAPGNQPQHF. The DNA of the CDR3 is TGTGCCACCAGCAGATACTCGGGGGGCGCCCCGGGGAATCAGCCCCAGCATTTT.